This T cell receptor (beta chain) was identified during a study of T-cell memory formation after mild COVID-19. Whole-study results and caveats: The study detected some responding clones in pre-infection memory, suggesting cross-reactive memory joined. CM and EM subsets held most contracting CD4+ clones; EMRA held CD8+ ones.

This clonotype was seen more than once but under ten times. Antigen specificity is unknown. Libraries for TCRalpha and TCRbeta carried sample barcodes and unique molecular identifiers via 5'RACE. Each CDR3 protein gets one entry after TCRdb re-called the 5' RACE reads with MiXCR. The profile shows around 300,000 distinct CDR3 sequences, roughly an eighth of them singletons. The CDR3 runs to 13 residues. The germline CDR1 and CDR2 sequences are SNHLY and FYNNEI. V was clipped by 1 base and J by 5 bases, with 8 bases between them. This chain uses TRBV2 with TRBJ2-5; no firm D call. This clonotype was sampled from a man in his late teens or twenties who had mild COVID-19 (a few samples of this study predate the infection). Cell type and time point are not known. Sequencing was performed on PBMCs or a T cell subset sorted from them (not recorded which). The CDR3 coding sequence is TGTGCCAGCAGTGAAGGACGTCGCGAGACCCAGTACTTC. Translation gives CASSEGRRETQYF.